Listed below are T cell receptor beta chains from one sample, sequenced in a study of blood T cell repertoires in COVID-19. Clones were sequenced by immunoSEQ multiplex PCR, and TCRdb holds only the in-frame ones, with some missing. This repertoire shows about 96,000 clones, around 90% found once; its top ten account for roughly 4.2%. The specimen was peripheral blood. Source of these receptors: a human donor with COVID-19, enrolled during active disease. The donor label of this sample is uncertain. The CDR3 runs from the conserved cysteine through the conserved F or W. The D gene is left open where the match is weak. Part of the rows lack a size; the others show once, few, many or a class for expanded clones.

cdr3_nt,cdr3_aa,v_call,clone_size,d_call,j_call
TGTGCCAGCAGTTCCCGACAGGGCTTGGGGGGTGAAAAACTGTTTTTT,CASSSRQGLGGEKLFF,TRBV6-5,-,TRBD1,TRBJ1-4
TGTGCCAGCAGTTACTCGACTGGTGATTGGCAGTACTTC,CASSYSTGDWQYF,TRBV6-5,-,-,TRBJ2-7
TGTGCCAGCAGTTTACGACAACCGGGACTAGCGGGCAATGAGCAGTTCTTC,CASSLRQPGLAGNEQFF,TRBV27,-,TRBD2,TRBJ2-1
TGTGCCAGCAGCTTGTGGGCAGGACTGGATACGCAGTATTTT,CASSLWAGLDTQYF,TRBV5-6,-,-,TRBJ2-3
TGCGCCAGCAAACAGGGAATGGAGGAGACCCAGTACTTC,CASKQGMEETQYF,TRBV5-1,-,-,TRBJ2-5
TGTGCCAGCAGCCCGACCGCGACAGGGGTCTATGGCTACACCTTC,CASSPTATGVYGYTF,TRBV7-9,-,TRBD1,TRBJ1-2
TGTGCCAGCAGCTTATTGGGACAGGGTGAAAAACTGTTTTTT,CASSLLGQGEKLFF,TRBV5-8,-,TRBD1,TRBJ1-4
TGTGCCACCAGCAGAGGGGTAGGGGTAGGAAAACTGTTTTTT,CATSRGVGVGKLFF,TRBV15,once,-,TRBJ1-4
TGTGCCAGCAGTTACACCGGACAGCGGAACACTGAAGCTTTCTTT,CASSYTGQRNTEAFF,TRBV6-5,-,-,TRBJ1-1
TGTGCCAGCAGTTCCGAATTTAGCGGGACTCAGTTCTTC,CASSSEFSGTQFF,TRBV6-5,-,TRBD2,TRBJ2-1
TGTGCCAGCAGCCGCCGACTGGGAGGGTCGGGTGAGCAGTTCTTC,CASSRRLGGSGEQFF,TRBV14,-,TRBD2,TRBJ2-1
TGTGCCACCCATGAGCTTTTTGTGGGACAGGGCCCCGGGGAGCTGTTTTTT,CATHELFVGQGPGELFF,TRBV24-1,-,TRBD1,TRBJ2-2
TGTGCCAGCAGTCAGCCCCAGGGTACTAACACTGAAGCTTTCTTT,CASSQPQGTNTEAFF,TRBV2,-,-,TRBJ1-1
TGCGCCAGCAGCTTCACGGGACAAGGGGTGAATGAGCAGTTCTTC,CASSFTGQGVNEQFF,TRBV5-1,-,-,TRBJ2-1
TGTGCCAGCAGCTACGTCACAGGCTCGGAGGGCTACACCTTC,CASSYVTGSEGYTF,TRBV3-1/TRBV3-2,-,-,TRBJ1-2
TGTGCCAGCAGTGTCACAGGGCACTTCAACACCGGGGAGCTGTTTTTT,CASSVTGHFNTGELFF,TRBV2,-,-,TRBJ2-2
TGTGCCACCCTGGTGCTGGCGAACACTGAAGCTTTCTTT,CATLVLANTEAFF,TRBV2,-,-,TRBJ1-1
TGCAGCGCCGAGAGGGGGGGCAACTATGGCTACACCTTC,CSAERGGNYGYTF,TRBV29-1,-,-,TRBJ1-2
TGTGCCAGCAGCTGGGGACTAGCGGGAGACCTCGAGCAGTTCTTC,CASSWGLAGDLEQFF,TRBV11-3,-,TRBD2,TRBJ2-1
TGTGCCAGCAGCTTAGCCTACACAGGGAGGGTTGATGGCTACACCTTC,CASSLAYTGRVDGYTF,TRBV11-2,-,-,TRBJ1-2
TGTGCCAGCGACAGTTCTTATCAGCCCCAGCATTTT,CASDSSYQPQHF,TRBV6-5,-,-,TRBJ1-5
TGCGCCAGCCGTCTCTTTGCAACTAATGAAAAACTGTTTTTT,CASRLFATNEKLFF,TRBV5-1,-,-,TRBJ1-4
TGTGCCAGCAGTTCGACAGGGGACACTGAAGCTTTCTTT,CASSSTGDTEAFF,TRBV12-3/TRBV12-4,-,TRBD1,TRBJ1-1
TGTGCCAGCAGCATGGGACAGGCCCTCTCTGGGGCCAACGTCCTGACTTTC,CASSMGQALSGANVLTF,TRBV5-5,-,TRBD1,TRBJ2-6
TGCGCCAGCAGTGAGGGGACAGGGAGGACCTACGAGCAGTACTTC,CASSEGTGRTYEQYF,TRBV10-1,-,TRBD1,TRBJ2-7
TGTGCCACCAGCGATCTGGGGGCTAGCACAGATACGCAGTATTTT,CATSDLGASTDTQYF,TRBV24-1,once,-,TRBJ2-3
TGCGCCAGCAGCCAAGAGGCAACCAGGGAGACCCAGTACTTC,CASSQEATRETQYF,TRBV4-1,once,-,TRBJ2-5
TGTGCCAGCAGTAACAGGGGTAATCAGCCCCAGCATTTT,CASSNRGNQPQHF,TRBV6-2/TRBV6-3,few,TRBD1,TRBJ1-5
TGTGCCAGCAGTTACACGAGGGCTGAAGCTTTCTTT,CASSYTRAEAFF,TRBV6-2/TRBV6-3,-,-,TRBJ1-1
TGTGCCAGCAGCTTTAGCTACTCCTATAATTCACCCCTCCACTTT,CASSFSYSYNSPLHF,TRBV5-5,-,-,TRBJ1-6
TGTGCCAGCTCACAAGCCTTTATTGACACCGGGGAGCTGTTTTTT,CASSQAFIDTGELFF,TRBV18,-,-,TRBJ2-2
TGTGCCAGCAGCAAAGCCGGGACAGGGGATGAATCTAATTCACCCCTCCACTTT,CASSKAGTGDESNSPLHF,TRBV21-1,-,-,TRBJ1-6
TGTGCCAGCAGTTTGACTAGCGGGACCTACGAGCAGTACTTC,CASSLTSGTYEQYF,TRBV6-5,-,TRBD2,TRBJ2-7
TGTGCCACCGGGACTAGCGGGACCGACGAGCAGTACTTC,CATGTSGTDEQYF,TRBV10-3,-,TRBD2,TRBJ2-7
TGTGCCAGCACCCTTGACAGCTACAATGAGCAGTTCTTC,CASTLDSYNEQFF,TRBV3-1/TRBV3-2,-,-,TRBJ2-1
TGCGCCAGCAGCCAGGAACAGGGTAGCAATCAGCCCCAGCATTTT,CASSQEQGSNQPQHF,TRBV4-1,-,-,TRBJ1-5